These 9 T cell receptor beta chains were all obtained from the same sample, sequenced in a study of neurological immune-mediated disorders. TCRdb ran MiXCR on the 5' RACE reads and lists one entry per CDR3 protein. Of approximately 41,000 distinct CDR3 sequences in the sample, roughly 15% are singletons; the top ten hold about 3.6%. Sequencing used CD4+ T cells from blood. Every receptor here comes from a woman aged 55-69 years with HTLV-1-associated myelopathy (HAM/TSP).

This clonotype was found many times. The chain recombines TRBV11-3 with TRBJ2-7; D might be TRBD1 (6 bases). The CDR3 is 14 amino acids. Per the germline V gene, CDR1 is SGHNT and CDR2 is YENEEA. V dropped 5 bases and J dropped 2 bases, with 13 bases sitting between them. CDR3 region: CASSTSGAAYEQYF. In DNA form, the CDR3 reads TGTGCCAGCAGCACCTCAGGGGCCGCCTACGAGCAGTACTTC. The entire variable domain, with the rest obtained from reference TRBV11-3 and TRBJ2-7, is as follows: EAGVVQSPRYKIIEKKQPVAFWCNPISGHNTLYWYLQNLGQGPELLIRYENEEAVDDSQLPKDRFSAERLKGVDSTLKIQPAELGDSAVYLCASSTSGAAYEQYFGPGTRLTVT.

The chain employs TRBV5-1 and TRBJ1-4; 12 nucleotides align to TRBD1. The CDR3 is 19 amino acids. With V trimmed by 3 bases and J by 2 bases, 11 bases remained unmatched. CDR1 is SGHRS, CDR2 YFSETQ, per germline. This CDR3 is CASSWGPGTGGVTNEKLFF. In nucleotides, the CDR3 is TGCGCCAGCAGCTGGGGTCCGGGGACAGGGGGCGTGACTAATGAAAAACTGTTTTTT. The full variable domain, with the rest looked up from reference TRBV5-1 and TRBJ1-4, is KAGVTQTPRYLIKTRGQQVTLSCSPISGHRSVSWYQQTPGQGLQFLFEYFSETQRNKGNFPGRFSGRQFSNSRSEMNVSTLELGDSALYLCASSWGPGTGGVTNEKLFFGSGTQLSVL.

This clonotype was picked up many times. The chain couples TRBV7-2 to TRBJ1-3, with D hard to call. V lost 1 base, J lost 0 bases, and 7 bases lay in between. Germline lookup yields CDR1 SGHTA and CDR2 FQGNSA. CDR3 length equals 15 residues. The CDR3 reads CASSLVGNSGNTIYF. CDR3 bases: TGTGCCAGCAGCTTAGTCGGAAACTCTGGAAACACCATATATTTT. Variable domain in full (rest from reference TRBV7-2 and TRBJ1-3): GAGVSQSPSNKVTEKGKDVELRCDPISGHTALYWYRQSLGQGLEFLIYFQGNSAPDKSGLPSDRFSAERTGGSVSTLTIQRTQQEDSAVYLCASSLVGNSGNTIYFGEGSWLTVV.

This clonotype was counted ten times or more. The genes are TRBV28 and TRBJ1-5; D not certain. The V end lost 0 bases, the J end lost 4 bases, and 16 bases lay between the germline ends. The CDR3 runs 17 residues. The germline CDR1 and CDR2 sequences are MDHEN and SYDVKM. CDR3 region: CASSLWSGVGRNQPQHF. The CDR3 bases are TGTGCCAGCAGTTTATGGTCCGGGGTTGGAAGGAATCAGCCCCAGCATTTT.

This clonotype appeared many times. The chain is built from TRBV20-1 and TRBJ2-2; no reliable D call. CDR3 size: 14 residues. V gave up 6 bases and J gave up 4 bases, with 15 bases separating them. The germline gives CDR1 DFQATT, CDR2 SNEGSKA (reference sequence). The CDR3 protein is CSAFQGPSTGELFF. Here the CDR3 DNA reads TGCAGTGCCTTCCAAGGACCTTCCACCGGGGAGCTGTTTTTT.

This clonotype has at least ten counts. V is TRBV9 and J is TRBJ2-4; D might be TRBD1 (5 bases). This CDR3 is 15 amino acids long. Germline CDR1 SGDLS, CDR2 YYNGEE. Trimming took off 4 bases at V and 0 bases at J, with 11 bases between the two ends. CDR3 amino acids: CASSPGQEAKNIQYF. In DNA form, the CDR3 reads TGTGCCAGCAGCCCCGGACAAGAAGCCAAAAACATTCAGTACTTC. Complete variable domain (other parts from reference TRBV9 and TRBJ2-4): DSGVTQTPKHLITATGQRVTLRCSPRSGDLSVYWYQQSLDQGLQFLIQYYNGEERAKGNILERFSAQQFPDLHSELNLSSLELGDSALYFCASSPGQEAKNIQYFGAGTRLSVL.

This clonotype was seen repeatedly, ten times or more. This sequence joins TRBV5-6 and TRBJ2-7; D call uncertain. The CDR3 contains 15 residues. Trimming removed 2 bases from V and 7 bases from J, with 19 bases in between. Germline loops: CDR1 SGHDT, CDR2 YYEEEE. CDR3 coding DNA: TGTGCCAGCAGCTTCGGGCAGTTCTATCCTACGGAGCAGTACTTC. Translation gives CASSFGQFYPTEQYF.

This clonotype is termed medium-sized. The gene calls are TRBV7-2 and TRBJ2-7; 10 bases align to TRBD1. The junction had 3 bases not matched to a gene; V was cut back by 4 bases and J by 3 bases. The CDR3 loop spans 14 amino acids. Germline values: CDR1 SGHTA, CDR2 FQGNSA. CDR3 residues: CASSWTGGVYEQYF. CDR3 nucleotides: TGTGCCAGCAGCTGGACAGGGGGGGTCTACGAGCAGTACTTC.

This clonotype was counted ten times or more. The gene calls are TRBV14 and TRBJ2-3; D gene uncertain. V was trimmed by 4 bases and J by 6 bases, leaving 14 bases between them. This CDR3 contains 14 residues. Germline V gene lookup returns CDR1 SGHDN and CDR2 FVKESK. In DNA, the CDR3 is TGTGCCAGCAGCCCTTCTAGTTGGCCGGATACGCAGTATTTT. It yields the protein CASSPSSWPDTQYF.